This TCR beta chain was documented in a study of CD8 T cells in ankylosing spondylitis (dated by TCRdb to the late 2010s). In terms of the full investigation: The study profiled T cell receptor beta repertoires in healthy donors and ankylosing spondylitis patients to find disease-linked TCR variants. Samples of peripheral blood were taken, and for ankylosing spondylitis patients, synovial fluid was collected as well. The full study cohort comprised 25 ankylosing spondylitis patients and 110 or so healthy donors. Summary of the overall study and its limitations: The disease-linked clones were reported as significantly enriched in matched synovial fluid samples from ankylosing spondylitis patients. Some motif variants had previously been reported in the synovial fluid and blood of reactive arthritis patients, which suggests shared mechanisms of disease initiation. In peripheral blood, the disease-linked clones were found at relatively low frequencies and had a CD8+ phenotype. A TCR beta motif made up of fewer than 10 highly homologous amino acid variants appeared to be characteristic of blood from ankylosing spondylitis patients.

The run used an Illumina HiSeq 2500. TCR beta libraries were prepared by quantitative 5'-RACE with molecular barcodes. In the authors' own workflow: Disease-linked TCR variants were identified with a new computational method built on a probabilistic model of VDJ rearrangement. TCRdb trimmed public reads at Q25 via fastp, called clones via MiXCR and kept in-frame beta chains. Rows merge per CDR3 protein into single entries with the most common DNA and genes. These V and J calls originate from TCRdb's pipeline instead of the authors' own analysis. Across this sample there are about 160,000 distinct CDR3 sequences, with 9.8% seen only once. About 14% of the sample is taken by the ten largest. Note on this clonotype: Its antigen is not yet known. There are no base qualities to consult, and no much larger clone falls within one base.

Reading the germline V gene gives CDR1 MNHEY and CDR2 SVGEGT. The CDR3, from cysteine to phenylalanine, totals 13 residues. Solely the CDR3 DNA is kept, with 39 bases framed from the first base. V is cut by 6 bases and J by 6 bases, and the space between the germline ends is 12 bases. The sequencing sample was made of blood, either unsorted or a sorted T cell fraction (not recorded which). Here the chain combines TRBV6-2 or TRBV6-3 and TRBJ2-1, with the D call perhaps TRBD1 or TRBD2, each one matching 5 bases. This clonotype originated in a female donor with ankylosing spondylitis or in good health (not recorded which). In nucleotides, the sequence is TGTGCCAGCAGAGAGGGACCCGGCAATGAGCAGTTCTTC. Its product reads: CASREGPGNEQFF.